This T cell receptor (beta chain) comes out of a study of molecular identifiers for immune sequencing clone quantification. Study in general: Four of five splits of RNA from roughly 20,000 or 100,000 naive CD8 cells were sequenced in replicates.

CDR1 is SEHNR and CDR2 is FQNEAQ in the germline V gene (reference sequence). CDR3 size: 13 residues. This clonotype showed up just once. No antigen is known for it. Just one base apart from a much larger clone, this may be a read error. Naive CD8 T cells underwent sorting with the CD8+CD4-CCR7+CD45RA+ definition. Study results and caveats: The study found clones above 20 RNA copies held over 98% of effector molecules and under 1% in naive cells.

Generation of bulk TCR libraries relied on previously described methods and listed TCR primers. TCRdb reprocessed the PCR reads with MiXCR, giving one entry per CDR3 protein. The data hold over 85,000 distinct CDR3 sequences, with under 40% observed a single time. This rearrangement joins TRBV7-9 to TRBJ1-5; D not resolved. This clonotype was sampled from a human donor in good health. Some libraries in this study had Jurkat cell RNA spiked in. Specimen: naive CD8+ T cells from blood, with Jurkat cell RNA spiked in. Subset in this sample: FACS-sorted CD8+CD4-CCR7+CD45RA+ naive T cells. The CDR3 here is CASSFYSNQLQHF. In DNA form, the CDR3 reads TGTGCCAGCAGCTTTTACAGCAATCAGCTCCAGCATTTT.